The 30 T cell receptor beta chains presented below share a single source sample, sequenced in a study of blood T cell repertoires in COVID-19. Assay: immunoSEQ multiplex PCR; the TCRdb copy retains only in-frame clones and omits some. The table has 130,000 to 150,000 clones, around 80% seen once; the top ten hold about 2%. The sequencing input was peripheral blood. The receptors stem from a woman aged 55-70 years with acute or convalescent COVID-19.

The V call is TRBV5-1, the J call TRBJ2-1; 8 bases are a match to TRBD2. CDR1 is SGHRS and CDR2 is YFSETQ in the germline V gene. The junction had 0 bases not matched to a gene; V was cut back by 1 base and J by 0 bases. The CDR3 is made up of 15 amino acids. The DNA for the CDR3 is TGCGCCAGCAGCTTGAGCGGGAGCTCCTACAATGAGCAGTTCTTC. Translation gives CASSLSGSSYNEQFF.

The genes are TRBV28 and TRBJ1-5; the match to TRBD1 covers 8 bases. This CDR3 is 16 amino acids long. V lost 6 bases, J lost 1 base, and 8 bases stayed unmatched. The germline gives CDR1 MDHEN, CDR2 SYDVKM. As DNA, the CDR3 is TGTGCCAGCAGGCGAGGATGGACAGGGAGCAATCAGCCCCAGCATTTT. It translates to CASRRGWTGSNQPQHF.

This clone was detected once. The CDR3 sequence is CASSVLAGGGEQYF. In DNA form, the CDR3 reads TGTGCCAGCAGCGTATTAGCGGGAGGAGGCGAGCAGTACTTC. V usage is TRBV9 and J usage is TRBJ2-7; 10 positions agree with TRBD2. J gave up 6 bases and V 1 base, and 4 bases lay outside the gene matches. In germline, CDR1 is SGDLS, CDR2 YYNGEE. This CDR3 region has 14 residues. The variable domain in full, completed from reference TRBV9 and TRBJ2-7, reads DSGVTQTPKHLITATGQRVTLRCSPRSGDLSVYWYQQSLDQGLQFLIQYYNGEERAKGNILERFSAQQFPDLHSELNLSSLELGDSALYFCASSVLAGGGEQYFGPGTRLTVT.

J is TRBJ2-1 and V is TRBV6-5; D perhaps matches TRBD1 (5 bases). CDR3 length: 14 residues. V lost 6 bases, J lost 3 bases, and 12 bases lay in between. Per the germline V gene, CDR1 is MNHEY and CDR2 is SVGAGI. The CDR3 DNA reads as TGTGCCAGCAGCCCACCGCAGGGCTACAATGAGCAGTTCTTC. As protein: CASSPPQGYNEQFF.

This chain uses TRBV6-5 with TRBJ2-2, with 8 nucleotides matching TRBD1. Germline V gene lookup returns CDR1 MNHEY and CDR2 SVGAGI. J gave up 1 base and V 8 bases, and 3 bases lay outside the gene matches. CDR3 length: 14 residues. In nucleotides, the CDR3 is TGTGCCAGCCGCGGGACAGGGAACACCGGGGAGCTGTTTTTT. Its translation: CASRGTGNTGELFF.

The chain uses TRBV30 and TRBJ2-3; 10 nucleotides line up with TRBD2. In germline, CDR1 is GTSNPN, CDR2 SVGIG (reference sequence). The CDR3 loop spans 16 amino acids. Germline trimming cut 7 bases from V and 8 bases from J; bases unmatched to any gene: 18. CDR3 DNA: TGTGCCTCCATCCCATCTAGCGGGAGTGGGTATGGTACGCAGTATTTT. It codes for CASIPSSGSGYGTQYF.

A remark on this clone: The identical CDR3 is also encoded by other nucleotide sequences in the sample. The gene calls are TRBV2 and TRBJ1-1; D not certain. Germline V lookup: CDR1 SNHLY, CDR2 FYNNEI. V lost 3 bases and J 5 bases, leaving 4 bases between the germline ends. The CDR3 sequence is 11 residues long. The CDR3 reads CASSDRTEAFF. The DNA for the CDR3 is TGTGCCAGCAGTGATCGGACTGAAGCTTTCTTT.

The chain couples TRBV19 to TRBJ2-1, with a possible D match to TRBD2 (6 bases). The CDR3 loop spans 15 amino acids. Germline assignment: CDR1 LNHDA and CDR2 SQIVND (reference sequence). V was cut by 7 bases and J by 6 bases, with 19 bases left in between. As DNA, the CDR3 is TGTGCCAGTAATCAACGGTTTGGCGGGACCAATGAGCAGTTCTTC. This codes for CASNQRFGGTNEQFF.

The chain is built from TRBV11-2 and TRBJ1-1; no firm D call. This CDR3 region has 16 residues. CDR1 is SGHAT, CDR2 FQNNGV, per germline. Between the trimmed V and J ends, which lost 4 bases and 4 bases, there was a span of 19 bases. CDR3: CASSSPGWAAITEAFF. CDR3 bases: TGTGCCAGCAGCTCACCCGGTTGGGCAGCCATCACTGAAGCTTTCTTT.

This sequence joins TRBV7-3 and TRBJ2-3; 8 bases are shared with TRBD1. CDR3 length equals 14 residues. The germline V gene encodes CDR1 SGHTA and CDR2 FQGTGA. V lost 1 base to trimming and J lost 5 bases; unmatched junction nucleotides: 2. The CDR3 DNA sequence: TGTGCCAGCAGCTTAAAGACAGGGGTAGATACGCAGTATTTT. The encoded protein is CASSLKTGVDTQYF.

V and J are TRBV5-1 and TRBJ2-1, with 8 bases lining up with TRBD2. Germline V gene sequence: CDR1 SGHRS, CDR2 YFSETQ. The V gene end was trimmed by 6 bases and the J gene end by 12 bases; junction bases not matched to a gene: 11. The CDR3 is 13 residues long. CDR3 bases: TGCGCCAGCACAAGCGGGAGCCATGATGGGCAGTTCTTC. It is translated as CASTSGSHDGQFF.

The count of this clone is one. The chain carries TRBV11-2 and TRBJ2-1; 9 bases line up with TRBD2. The length of the CDR3 is 13 residues. The trim removed 5 bases at V and 9 bases at J, leaving 5 bases unmatched. Per germline, CDR1 SGHAT and CDR2 FQNNGV. CDR3 coding DNA: TGTGCCAGCAGCCCTAGACTAGCGGTTGAGCAGTTCTTC. Its protein product is CASSPRLAVEQFF.

The chain couples TRBV3-1 (or the pseudogene TRBV3-2) to TRBJ2-5; 9 positions match TRBD2. Germline V CDR1 and CDR2: LGHDT, YNNKEL (reference sequence). Trimming at V came to 4 bases and at J to 5 bases, leaving 2 bases not matched to a gene. CDR3 size: 13 residues. This chain's CDR3 is CASSPGLAETQYF. Here the CDR3 DNA reads TGTGCCAGCAGCCCCGGACTAGCGGAGACCCAGTACTTC.

CDR3 nucleotides: TGTGCCAGCACCCCCGGAGGTATTGTTGACACCATATATTTT. Protein: CASTPGGIVDTIYF. The V gene is TRBV28, the J gene TRBJ1-3, with D unclear. The CDR3 contains 14 residues. The V end was cut by 7 bases, the J end by 8 bases, with 18 bases between. Germline V gene sequence: CDR1 MDHEN, CDR2 SYDVKM.

CDR3: CASSLIGQTIPLTDTQYF. DNA for the CDR3: TGCGCCAGCAGCTTAATTGGGCAGACTATCCCCCTCACAGATACGCAGTATTTT. This chain joins TRBV5-1 and TRBJ2-3, with D tentatively TRBD2 (5 bases). Germline-derived CDR1 and CDR2 are SGHRS and YFSETQ. The CDR3 is 18 residues long. Trimming cost V 2 bases and J 2 bases, with 21 bases left between them.

Points on this clone: Other DNA sequences in the sample encode the same CDR3. The chain is built from TRBV7-2 and TRBJ2-7, with D possibly matching TRBD2 (5 bases). The CDR3 contains 14 residues. Germline CDR1 is SGHTA and CDR2 is FQGNSA. Trimming left V 2 bases short and J 3 bases short, with 11 bases between. CDR3 DNA sequence: TGTGCCAGCAGCTTACTCGGGGATCTCTACGAGCAGTACTTC. It translates to CASSLLGDLYEQYF.

This clone was found a few times. The chain is built from TRBV27 and TRBJ2-2; D possibly corresponds to TRBD2 (5 bases). The CDR3 contains 14 residues. Trimming took off 2 bases at V and 7 bases at J, with 11 bases between the two ends. CDR1 MNHEY and CDR2 SMNVEV come from the germline V gene (reference sequence). The DNA for the CDR3 is TGTGCCAGCAGTTTAATGAGGGCGGGCGGGGAGCTGTTTTTT. Its translation: CASSLMRAGGELFF.

V gene TRBV5-1 combines with J gene TRBJ2-3, with 7 positions matching TRBD1. V shed 4 bases and J 3 bases; nucleotides not matched to a gene: 5. Germline CDR1 is SGHRS and CDR2 is YFSETQ. This CDR3 region has 14 residues. The CDR3 sequence is CASSGTVTTDTQYF. In DNA, the CDR3 is TGCGCCAGCAGCGGGACAGTTACTACAGATACGCAGTATTTT.

J is TRBJ1-5 and V is TRBV30; 8 bases are a match to TRBD1. Germline-derived CDR1 and CDR2 are GTSNPN and SVGIG (reference sequence). J gave up 3 bases and V 5 bases, and 6 bases lay outside the gene matches. The CDR3 covers 14 residues. CDR3 DNA: TGTGCCTGGTCTGACAGGGGAAACAATCAGCCCCAGCATTTT. Amino acid sequence: CAWSDRGNNQPQHF.

This clone was recorded a few times. The rearrangement joins TRBV9 to TRBJ2-7, with D perhaps matching TRBD2 (5 bases). Germline CDR1 reads SGDLS; CDR2 reads YYNGEE. V lost 2 bases and J lost 3, with 12 bases in between. The CDR3 loop spans 14 amino acids. Here the CDR3 reads CASSVQDGLYEQYF. Written as DNA, the CDR3 is TGTGCCAGCAGCGTCCAGGACGGACTCTACGAGCAGTACTTC.

V usage is TRBV28 and J usage is TRBJ1-2, with a weak D call TRBD1 (6 bases). The CDR3 is 13 residues long. From germline, CDR1 is MDHEN and CDR2 SYDVKM. With 4 bases removed from V and 4 bases from J, the gap between germline ends came to 10 bases. The CDR3 loop reads CASSYQGSYGYTF. In DNA form, the CDR3 reads TGTGCCAGCAGTTATCAGGGGAGCTATGGCTACACCTTC.

The chain employs TRBV11-2 and TRBJ2-7; D is possibly TRBD1 (6 bases). The CDR3 has 14 residues. Germline V CDR1 and CDR2: SGHAT, FQNNGV. Trimming took 4 bases from V and 1 from J, leaving 11 bases between them. The CDR3 here is CASSSRTESYEQYF. DNA of the CDR3: TGTGCCAGCAGCTCCCGGACAGAGTCCTACGAGCAGTACTTC.

The chain uses TRBV5-4 and TRBJ1-3, with 8 bases lining up with TRBD1. The CDR3 runs 15 residues. Losses at the gene ends were 5 bases for V and 0 bases for J; bases not matched to a gene: 4. Looked up from germline, CDR1 is SGHNT and CDR2 is YYREEE (reference sequence). As DNA, the CDR3 is TGTGCCAGCAGTCGGACAGGGAGCTCTGGAAACACCATATATTTT. Protein: CASSRTGSSGNTIYF.

This clone was detected once. The rearrangement uses TRBV30 and TRBJ2-7, with 7 positions matching TRBD1. CDR3 length: 17 residues. The J segment lost 4 bases and the V segment lost 2 bases, leaving 17 bases of the junction unmatched. In germline, CDR1 is GTSNPN, CDR2 SVGIG (reference sequence). The chain's CDR3 is CAWSLQGRNALKYEQYF. As DNA, the CDR3 is TGTGCCTGGAGTTTACAGGGGCGGAACGCCCTAAAGTACGAGCAGTACTTC.

The count of this clone is one. J is TRBJ1-5 and V is TRBV20-1; 7 positions agree with TRBD1. The CDR3 consists of 15 residues. Germline CDR1 is DFQATT and CDR2 is SNEGSKA (reference sequence). The ends lost 3 bases at V and 0 bases at J; junction bases unmatched: 5. CDR3 sequence (DNA): TGCAGTGCTAGTCGAGGGACAGATAGCAATCAGCCCCAGCATTTT. It yields the protein CSASRGTDSNQPQHF.

This clone was detected only once. This chain uses TRBV2 with TRBJ1-1, with D hard to call. Germline V CDR1 and CDR2: SNHLY, FYNNEI. The germline V and J ends were trimmed by 4 bases and 11 bases, with 8 bases remaining between them. This CDR3 has 10 amino acids. The CDR3: CASSGSGAFF. The CDR3 DNA follows: TGTGCCAGCAGTGGGAGTGGGGCTTTCTTT.

This rearrangement joins TRBV7-3 to TRBJ2-5, with TRBD2 identical over 7 bases. This CDR3 comprises 15 residues. The germline CDR1 and CDR2 sequences are SGHTA and FQGTGA. With V trimmed by 0 bases and J by 5 bases, 6 bases remained unmatched. The chain's CDR3 is CASSLTGGGRETQYF. The CDR3 DNA reads TGTGCCAGCAGCTTAACGGGGGGGGGACGTGAGACCCAGTACTTC.

The chain combines TRBV5-4 with TRBJ1-5, with a tentative D call TRBD1 (6 bases). V lost 4 bases and J lost 9, with 26 bases in between. Germline CDR1 SGHNT, CDR2 YYREEE (reference sequence). The length of the CDR3 is 17 residues. The CDR3 nucleotides read TGTGCCAGCAGCCTGGCTGGGGGGGCCTCCGGTGGCGGGCCCCAGCATTTT. Translated: CASSLAGGASGGGPQHF.

The chain links TRBV10-3 to TRBJ1-1; D gene ambiguous. The ends were cut back, 8 bases at V and 2 bases at J, with 9 bases in the middle. The CDR3 contains 12 residues. Germline V gives CDR1 ENHRY, CDR2 SYGVKD. Here the CDR3 reads CAIQALNTEAFF. CDR3 bases: TGTGCCATCCAGGCCCTCAACACTGAAGCTTTCTTT.

V and J are TRBV18 and TRBJ2-5; perhaps TRBD2 as D (5 bases). CDR1 is KGHSH, CDR2 LQKENI, per germline. Trimming removed 3 bases at V and 7 bases at J, with 6 bases between. The CDR3 sequence is 11 residues long. CDR3 DNA sequence: TGTGCCAGCTCACCCGGACTGACCCAGTACTTC. Translation gives CASSPGLTQYF.